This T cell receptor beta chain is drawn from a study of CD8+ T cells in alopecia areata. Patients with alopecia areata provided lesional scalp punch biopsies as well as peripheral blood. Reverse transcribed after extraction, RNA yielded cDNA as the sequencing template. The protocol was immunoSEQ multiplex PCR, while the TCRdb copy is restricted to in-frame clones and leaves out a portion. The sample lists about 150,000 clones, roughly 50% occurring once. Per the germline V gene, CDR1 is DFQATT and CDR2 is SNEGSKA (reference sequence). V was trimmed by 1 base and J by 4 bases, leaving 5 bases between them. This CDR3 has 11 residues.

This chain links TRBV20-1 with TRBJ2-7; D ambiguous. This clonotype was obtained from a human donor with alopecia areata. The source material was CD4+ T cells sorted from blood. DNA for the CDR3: TGCAGTGCTAGAGTAATTTACGAGCAGTACTTC. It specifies CSARVIYEQYF.